This T cell receptor (beta chain) originates from a study of vaccination and CD4 T cells after COVID-19. Scientists ran DNA taken from cultured CD4+ T cells through the Oncomine TCR Beta short-read assay for sequencing. TCRdb processed the PCR reads anew with MiXCR; each CDR3 protein has one entry. The sample contains 2,800 or so distinct CDR3 sequences, more than 25% of which appear only once. Sample treatment: 10-day PBMC culture with coronavirus spike peptide pools or control peptides (ViraFEST assay). As to this clonotype: Its antigen is still unknown.

The CDR3 is made up of 14 amino acids. V lost 6 bases to trimming and J lost 3 bases, with 14 bases between them. CDR1 is WSHSY, CDR2 SAAADI, per germline. Input material: CD4+ T cells from blood, cultured in vitro. This rearrangement joins TRBV10-2 to TRBJ1-2; D may be TRBD1 (6 bases). The clonotype originates from a human donor who had recovered from COVID-19. The CDR3: CASRDWTDDYGYTF. The CDR3 DNA sequence: TGCGCCAGCAGGGATTGGACAGACGACTATGGCTACACCTTC.